The sequence of this T cell receptor beta chain was determined in a study of T cell repertoires and HLA-DP antigens (dated by TCRdb to 2016 to 2019). For the study in its entirety: An in vitro model of CD4+ T cell alloreactivity against allogeneic HLA-DP presented by transduced HeLa cells was used in the study. The three donors were two male and one female, with ages ranging from the 18-to-29 to the 60-to-69 age band. Compared with self, one alloantigen differed at one amino acid in the peptide-binding groove and the other differed at under twelve, modelling structurally similar versus dissimilar alloantigens. The average DNA input was around 0.2 ug for sorted CD137+CD4+ samples versus roughly 1,200 ng for pre-culture CD4+ samples. Study-level results and caveats: Clonality of sorted CD137+ cells was similar against both alloantigens (roughly 0.39) and much higher than in pre-culture samples (approximately 0.041). Limitations were identified as the inclusion of only a few donors, the use of a non-physiological HeLa antigen-presenting system, and the use of total CD4+ responder cells. Separate analysis of naive and memory CD4+ repertoires was not performed. Clones undetected before culture had an average cumulative frequency of around 40% against one allele versus 50% to 65% against the other.

Untouched CD4+ T cells were isolated from Ficoll-separated PBMC by magnetic bead negative selection, reaching an average purity of about 98%. Magnetic beads were used to isolate untouched CD4+ T cells from Ficoll-separated PBMC, giving approximately 98% purity with negligible CD8+ contamination. Peripheral blood mononuclear cells came from the buffy coats of a few healthy blood donors, who served as the study's donors. Each of the three donors was CMV seronegative. The DNeasy Blood & Tissue Kit was used to extract genomic DNA. Genomic DNA from sorted CD137+CD4+ cells and from pre-culture CD4+ baseline samples of each subject was subjected to TCRB sequencing. CDR1 is given as GTSNPN and CDR2 as SVGIG, both from the germline V gene (reference sequence). The CDR3, from cysteine to phenylalanine, totals 14 residues. Solely the CDR3 DNA is kept, with 42 bases framed from the first base. V drops 5 bases and J drops 1 base, leaving 14 bases in between.

TCRB CDR3 regions were amplified with the immunoSEQ multiplex PCR using forward primers for 54 TRBV segments and reverse primers for 13 TRBJ segments. Pre-culture CD4+ samples were sequenced at deep resolution with a target of 200,000 to 250,000 T cell genomes. Sequencing of the amplicons was done on an Illumina HiSeq System, giving 87 bp reads that spanned the CDR3. The study's processing was this. PCR and sequencing errors in the reads were corrected, and alignment to IMGT reference sequences was used to define CDR3 regions. Synthetic template pools were used to estimate the numbers of templates and unique rearrangements. Clonality was computed as 1 minus Pielou's evenness. The Daley-Smith estimator was used to estimate richness. Morisita's index was used to measure repertoire overlap. Clones found in cultured samples but undetected in the pre-culture repertoire of the corresponding donor were defined as low-abundance clones. Imported from immuneACCESS, the table was reduced by TCRdb to in-frame sequences with V and J called. These copies leave out some clones; in studies compared against another copy, an unresolved V gene accounts for under half, and the cause of the remainder is not known. V, J and clone size are taken as reported in that table, and D and trimming were inferred from the DNA itself. This sample holds over 100,000 clones; around 92% were observed only once. The ten largest clonotypes hold about 0.25% of the sample.

Comments on this clone: Its target antigen remains unknown. No qualities accompany the bases; no much larger clone lies one base away.

Material for sequencing was CD4+ T cells from PBMCs. The sequence joins TRBV30 to TRBJ1-2; the D gene is possibly TRBD1, with 6 bases matching. The TCR comes from a woman younger than 30 in good health and CMV-seronegative. The CDR3 sequence is CAWARGGVNYGYTF. The DNA sequence is TGTGCCTGGGCCAGGGGAGGGGTTAACTATGGCTACACCTTC.